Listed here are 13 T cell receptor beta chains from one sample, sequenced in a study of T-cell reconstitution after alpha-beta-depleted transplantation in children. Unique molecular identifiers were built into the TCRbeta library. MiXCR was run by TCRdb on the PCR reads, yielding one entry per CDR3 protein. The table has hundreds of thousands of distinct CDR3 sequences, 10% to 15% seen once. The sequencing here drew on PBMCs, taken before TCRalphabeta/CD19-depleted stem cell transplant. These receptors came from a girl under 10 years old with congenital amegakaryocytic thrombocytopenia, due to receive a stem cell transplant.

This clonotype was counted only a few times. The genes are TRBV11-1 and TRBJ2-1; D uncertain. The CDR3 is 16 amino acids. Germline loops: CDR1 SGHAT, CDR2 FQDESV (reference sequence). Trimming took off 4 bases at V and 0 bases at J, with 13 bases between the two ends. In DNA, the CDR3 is TGTGCCAGCAGCTCAAGAGCCTCCTCCTCCTACAATGAGCAGTTCTTC. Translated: CASSSRASSSYNEQFF.

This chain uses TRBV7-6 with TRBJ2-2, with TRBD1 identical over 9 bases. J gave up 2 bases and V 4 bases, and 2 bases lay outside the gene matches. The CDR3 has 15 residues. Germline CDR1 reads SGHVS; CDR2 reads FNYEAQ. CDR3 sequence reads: CASSSGQGNTGELFF. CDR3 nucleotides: TGTGCCAGCAGCTCGGGACAGGGAAACACCGGGGAGCTGTTTTTT.

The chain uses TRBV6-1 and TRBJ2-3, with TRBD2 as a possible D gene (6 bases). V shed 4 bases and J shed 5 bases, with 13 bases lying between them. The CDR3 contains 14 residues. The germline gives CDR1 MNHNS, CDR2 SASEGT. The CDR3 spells CASSVAAPLDTQYF. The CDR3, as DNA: TGTGCCAGCAGTGTAGCGGCTCCCCTAGATACGCAGTATTTT.

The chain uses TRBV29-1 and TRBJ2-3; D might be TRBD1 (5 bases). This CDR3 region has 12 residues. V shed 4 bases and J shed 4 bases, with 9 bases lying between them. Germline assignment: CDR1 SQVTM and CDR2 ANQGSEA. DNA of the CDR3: TGCAGCGTTGTGGGGCAAGCAGATACGCAGTATTTT. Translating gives CSVVGQADTQYF.

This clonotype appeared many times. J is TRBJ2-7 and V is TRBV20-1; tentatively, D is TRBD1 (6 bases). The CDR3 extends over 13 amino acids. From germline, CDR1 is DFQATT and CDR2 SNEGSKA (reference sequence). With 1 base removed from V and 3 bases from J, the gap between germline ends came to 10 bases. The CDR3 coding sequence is TGCAGTGCTAGAGTAACAGGGTTCTACGAGCAGTACTTC. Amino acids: CSARVTGFYEQYF.

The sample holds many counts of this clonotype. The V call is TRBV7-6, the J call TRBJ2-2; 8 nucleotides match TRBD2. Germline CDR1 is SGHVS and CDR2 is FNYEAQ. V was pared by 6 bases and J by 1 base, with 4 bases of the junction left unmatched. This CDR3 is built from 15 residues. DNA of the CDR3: TGTGCCAGCAGTATGGCGGGAGGGAACACCGGGGAGCTGTTTTTT. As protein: CASSMAGGNTGELFF.

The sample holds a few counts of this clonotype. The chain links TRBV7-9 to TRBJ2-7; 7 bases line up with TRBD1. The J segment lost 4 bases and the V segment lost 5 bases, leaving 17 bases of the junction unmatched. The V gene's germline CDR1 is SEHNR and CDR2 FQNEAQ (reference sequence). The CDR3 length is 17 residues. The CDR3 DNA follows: TGTGCCAGCAGCCCCAGGACGAGACAGGGCGCAAATTACGAGCAGTACTTC. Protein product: CASSPRTRQGANYEQYF.

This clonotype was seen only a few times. CDR3 loop: CASSLALGIQETQYF. The CDR3 nucleotides read TGCGCCAGCAGCTTGGCTCTAGGAATCCAAGAGACCCAGTACTTC. J is TRBJ2-5 and V is TRBV5-1; D call uncertain. The ends were cut back, 0 bases at V and 1 base at J, with 10 bases in the middle. The CDR3 is 15 amino acids. Germline CDR1 SGHRS, CDR2 YFSETQ.

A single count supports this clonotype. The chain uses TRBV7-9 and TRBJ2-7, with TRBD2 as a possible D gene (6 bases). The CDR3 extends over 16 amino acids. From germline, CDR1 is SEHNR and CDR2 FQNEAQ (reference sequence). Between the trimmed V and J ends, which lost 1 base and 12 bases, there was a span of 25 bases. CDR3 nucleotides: TGTGCCAGCAGCTTAGAGGGGCTAGCGCAGAAAGGGAGCACGTACTTC. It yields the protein CASSLEGLAQKGSTYF.

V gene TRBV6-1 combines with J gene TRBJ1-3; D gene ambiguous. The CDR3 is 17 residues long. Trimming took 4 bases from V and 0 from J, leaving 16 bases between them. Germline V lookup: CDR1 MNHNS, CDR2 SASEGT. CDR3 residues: CASSVPLSRASGNTIYF. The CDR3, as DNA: TGTGCCAGCAGTGTTCCCCTTTCAAGAGCCTCTGGAAACACCATATATTTT.

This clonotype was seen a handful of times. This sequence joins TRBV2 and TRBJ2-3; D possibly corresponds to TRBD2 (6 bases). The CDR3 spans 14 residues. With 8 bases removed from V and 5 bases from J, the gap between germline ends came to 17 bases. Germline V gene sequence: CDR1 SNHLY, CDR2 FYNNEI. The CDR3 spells CASGGRLGGDTQYF. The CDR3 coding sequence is TGTGCCAGCGGAGGGAGACTTGGTGGAGATACGCAGTATTTT.

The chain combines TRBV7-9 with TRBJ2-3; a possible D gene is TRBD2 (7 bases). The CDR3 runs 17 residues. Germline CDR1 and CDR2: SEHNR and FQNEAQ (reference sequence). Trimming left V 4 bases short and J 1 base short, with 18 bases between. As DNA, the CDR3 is TGTGCCAGCAGCTCAGGGCGGGGGCGCTGGGGCACAGATACGCAGTATTTT. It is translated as CASSSGRGRWGTDTQYF.

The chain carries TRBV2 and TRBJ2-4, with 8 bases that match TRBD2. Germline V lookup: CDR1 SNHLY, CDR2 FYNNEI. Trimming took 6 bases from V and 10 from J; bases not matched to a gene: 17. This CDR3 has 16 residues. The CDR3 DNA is TGTGCCAGCAGCCCCTTAGGGCGGGGGGATAGTCATATTCAGTACTTC. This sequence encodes CASSPLGRGDSHIQYF.